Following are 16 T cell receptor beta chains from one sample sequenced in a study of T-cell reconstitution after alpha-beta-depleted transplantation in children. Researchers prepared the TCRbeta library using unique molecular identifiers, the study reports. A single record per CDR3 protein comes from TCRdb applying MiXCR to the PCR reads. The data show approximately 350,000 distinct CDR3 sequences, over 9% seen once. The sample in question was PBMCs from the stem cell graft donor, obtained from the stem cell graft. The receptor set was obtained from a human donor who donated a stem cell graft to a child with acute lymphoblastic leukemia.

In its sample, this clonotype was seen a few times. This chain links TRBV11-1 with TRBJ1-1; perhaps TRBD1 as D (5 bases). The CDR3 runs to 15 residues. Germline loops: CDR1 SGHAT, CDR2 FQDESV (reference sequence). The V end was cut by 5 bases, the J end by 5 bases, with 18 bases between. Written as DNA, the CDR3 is TGTGCCAGCAGCCCTCGGGACCGCCGAACGACTGAAGCTTTCTTT. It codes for CASSPRDRRTTEAFF.

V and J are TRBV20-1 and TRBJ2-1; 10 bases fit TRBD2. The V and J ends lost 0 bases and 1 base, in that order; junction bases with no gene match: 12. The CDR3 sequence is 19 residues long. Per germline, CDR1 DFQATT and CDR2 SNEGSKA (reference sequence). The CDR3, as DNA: TGCAGTGCTAGAGATCCAGGACTAGCGGCCTATAGTTCCTACAATGAGCAGTTCTTC. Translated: CSARDPGLAAYSSYNEQFF.

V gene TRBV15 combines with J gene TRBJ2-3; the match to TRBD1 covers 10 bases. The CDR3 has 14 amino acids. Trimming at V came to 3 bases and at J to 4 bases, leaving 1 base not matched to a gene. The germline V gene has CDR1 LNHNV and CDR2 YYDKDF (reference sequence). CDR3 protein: CATSRGQGSDTQYF. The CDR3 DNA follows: TGTGCCACCAGCAGGGGACAGGGGTCAGATACGCAGTATTTT.

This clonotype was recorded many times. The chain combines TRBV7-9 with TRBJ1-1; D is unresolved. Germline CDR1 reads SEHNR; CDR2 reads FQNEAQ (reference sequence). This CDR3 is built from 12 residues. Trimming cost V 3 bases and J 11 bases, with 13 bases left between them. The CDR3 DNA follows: TGTGCCAGCAGCTTCCGGCGGGGTGATGCTTTCTTT. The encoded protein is CASSFRRGDAFF. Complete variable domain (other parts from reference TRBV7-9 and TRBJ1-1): DTGVSQNPRHKITKRGQNVTFRCDPISEHNRLYWYRQTLGQGPEFLTYFQNEAQLEKSRLLSDRFSAERPKGSFSTLEIQRTEQGDSAMYLCASSFRRGDAFFGQGTRLTVV.

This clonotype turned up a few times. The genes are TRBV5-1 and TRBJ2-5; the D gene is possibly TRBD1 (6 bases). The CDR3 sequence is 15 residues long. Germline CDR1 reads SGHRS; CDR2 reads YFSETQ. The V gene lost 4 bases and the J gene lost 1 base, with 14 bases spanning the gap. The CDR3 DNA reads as TGCGCCAGCAGCCATCCGGACAGCGGCCAAGAGACCCAGTACTTC. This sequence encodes CASSHPDSGQETQYF.

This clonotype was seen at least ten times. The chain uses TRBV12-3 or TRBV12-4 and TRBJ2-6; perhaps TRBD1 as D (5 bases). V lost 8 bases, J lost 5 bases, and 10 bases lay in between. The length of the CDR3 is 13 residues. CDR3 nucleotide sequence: TGTGCCAGCCGCCAGGGCTGGGCCAACGTCCTGACTTTC. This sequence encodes CASRQGWANVLTF.

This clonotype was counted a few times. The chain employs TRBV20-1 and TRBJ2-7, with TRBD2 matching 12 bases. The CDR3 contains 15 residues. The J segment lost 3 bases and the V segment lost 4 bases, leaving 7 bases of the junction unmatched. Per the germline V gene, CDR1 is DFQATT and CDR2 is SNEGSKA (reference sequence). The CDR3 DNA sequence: TGCAGTGCTAAGACTAGCGGGGGATACCTCTACGAGCAGTACTTC. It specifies CSAKTSGGYLYEQYF.

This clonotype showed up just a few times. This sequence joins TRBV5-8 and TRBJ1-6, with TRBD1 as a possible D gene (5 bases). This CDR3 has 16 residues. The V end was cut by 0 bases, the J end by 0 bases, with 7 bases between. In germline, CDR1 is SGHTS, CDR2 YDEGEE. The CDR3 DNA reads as TGTGCCAGCAGCTTGGCCGACAGCTCCTATAATTCACCCCTCCACTTT. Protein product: CASSLADSSYNSPLHF. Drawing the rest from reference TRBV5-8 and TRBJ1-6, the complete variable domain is EAGVTQSPTHLIKTRGQQATLRCSPISGHTSVYWYQQALGLGLQFLLWYDEGEERNRGNFPPRFSGRQFPNYSSELNVNALELEDSALYLCASSLADSSYNSPLHFGNGTRLTVT.

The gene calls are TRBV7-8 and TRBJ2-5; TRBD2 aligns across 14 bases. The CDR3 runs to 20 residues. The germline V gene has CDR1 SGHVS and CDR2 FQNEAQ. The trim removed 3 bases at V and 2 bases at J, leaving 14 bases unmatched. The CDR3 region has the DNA TGTGCCAGCAGCTTGGCTCTGACCGGGACTAGCGGGAGACCTCAAGAGACCCAGTACTTC. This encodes CASSLALTGTSGRPQETQYF.

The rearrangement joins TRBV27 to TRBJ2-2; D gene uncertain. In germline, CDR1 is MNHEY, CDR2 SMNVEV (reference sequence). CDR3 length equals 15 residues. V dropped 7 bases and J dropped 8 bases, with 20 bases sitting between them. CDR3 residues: CASTRAPDALGELFF. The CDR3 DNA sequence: TGTGCCAGCACCCGGGCCCCTGACGCGTTGGGGGAGCTGTTTTTT.

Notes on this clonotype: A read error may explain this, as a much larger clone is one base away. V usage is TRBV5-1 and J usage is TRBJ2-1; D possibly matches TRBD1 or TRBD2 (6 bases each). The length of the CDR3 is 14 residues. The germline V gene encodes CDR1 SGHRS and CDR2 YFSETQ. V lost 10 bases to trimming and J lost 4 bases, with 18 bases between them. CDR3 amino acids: CASTEGVGYNEQFF. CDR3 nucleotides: TGCGCCTCTACGGAGGGGGTCGGGTACAATGAGCAGTTCTTC.

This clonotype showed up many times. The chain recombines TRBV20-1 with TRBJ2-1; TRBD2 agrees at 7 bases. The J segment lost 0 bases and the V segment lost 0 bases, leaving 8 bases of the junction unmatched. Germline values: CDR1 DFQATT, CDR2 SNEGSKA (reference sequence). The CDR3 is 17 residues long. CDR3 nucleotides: TGCAGTGCTAGAGATTGGCGGGAGCCAACCTCCTACAATGAGCAGTTCTTC. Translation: CSARDWREPTSYNEQFF.

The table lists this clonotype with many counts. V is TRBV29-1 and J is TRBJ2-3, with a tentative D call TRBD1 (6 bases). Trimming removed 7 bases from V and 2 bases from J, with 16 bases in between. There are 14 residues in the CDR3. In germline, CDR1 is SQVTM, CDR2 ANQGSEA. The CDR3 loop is CSAGSGTHTDTQYF. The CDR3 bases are TGCAGCGCAGGGTCCGGGACACACACAGATACGCAGTATTTT.

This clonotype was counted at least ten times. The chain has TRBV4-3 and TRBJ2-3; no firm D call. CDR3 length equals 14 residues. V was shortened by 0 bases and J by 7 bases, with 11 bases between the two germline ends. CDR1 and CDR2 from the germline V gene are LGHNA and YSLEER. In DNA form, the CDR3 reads TGCGCCAGCAGCCAAGATGTCATCCGCTATACGCAGTATTTT. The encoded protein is CASSQDVIRYTQYF.

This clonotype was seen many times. CDR3 coding DNA: TGTGCCAGCAGCCTGACTAGCATAGAGACCCAGTACTTC. This translates into CASSLTSIETQYF. The chain couples TRBV7-8 to TRBJ2-5; 7 nucleotides line up with TRBD2. The CDR3 consists of 13 residues. The germline V gene encodes CDR1 SGHVS and CDR2 FQNEAQ. J was trimmed by 4 bases and V by 5 bases; bases with no gene match: 4.

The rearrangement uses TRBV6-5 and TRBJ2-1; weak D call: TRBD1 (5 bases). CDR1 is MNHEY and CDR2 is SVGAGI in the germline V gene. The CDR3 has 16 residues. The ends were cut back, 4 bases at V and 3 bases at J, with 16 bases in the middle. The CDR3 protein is CASSSSGQGYYNEQFF. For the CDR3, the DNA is TGTGCCAGCAGTTCCTCCGGGCAGGGCTACTACAATGAGCAGTTCTTC.